A selection of T cell receptor beta chains follows, all from one sample in a study of T-cell reconstitution after alpha-beta-depleted transplantation in children. Each CDR3 protein is one row after TCRdb ran MiXCR on the PCR reads. The sample shows hundreds of thousands of distinct CDR3 sequences, roughly 23% of them seen only once. The source was PBMCs, mostly from graft donor cells, collected 360 days after TCRalphabeta/CD19-depleted stem cell transplant. These receptors came from a boy in the first two years of life who had a stem cell transplant for acute myeloid leukemia, so the T cells may come from the graft donor. Each CDR3 is given with its conserved first and last residue. The D gene is left open where the match is weak. The listing skips clone size in some rows; elsewhere it reads once, few, many or a size class.

>TRBV12-3/TRBV12-4|16|TRBJ1-5|-|many
TGTGCCAGCAGTTTGGGGCAGGGACGGAGCAATCAGCCCCAGCATTTT
CASSLGQGRSNQPQHF
>TRBV15|13|TRBJ1-2|-|many
TGTGCCACCAGCCCGGGACGGCCCTATGGCTACACCTTC
CATSPGRPYGYTF
>TRBV4-3|15|TRBJ2-7|-|-
TGCGCCAGCAGCCCAGGACAGGGAGGGAACTACGAGCAGTACTTC
CASSPGQGGNYEQYF
>TRBV6-5|15|TRBJ1-2|TRBD1|many
TGTGCCAGCAGTTACTACGGACAGGCGAACTATGGCTACACCTTC
CASSYYGQANYGYTF
>TRBV20-1|15|TRBJ2-2|-|few
TGCAGTGCTAGAGATCCAGGAGGGCACACCGGGGAGCTGTTTTTT
CSARDPGGHTGELFF
>TRBV7-2|15|TRBJ1-5|-|-
TGTGCCAGCAGCTCCCAGGGCACGGGGGAGCAGCCCCAGCATTTT
CASSSQGTGEQPQHF
>TRBV20-1|14|TRBJ2-1|TRBD2|-
TGCAGTGCTAGCGTTAGCGGGGGATACAATGAGCAGTTCTTC
CSASVSGGYNEQFF
>TRBV29-1|12|TRBJ2-2|-|few
TGCAGCGTTCGGGTCCTCACCGGGGAGCTGTTTTTT
CSVRVLTGELFF
>TRBV6-1|15|TRBJ1-1|TRBD1|-
TGTGCCAGCAGCCTCTACGGACAGGGGAACACTGAAGCTTTCTTT
CASSLYGQGNTEAFF
>TRBV6-5|14|TRBJ1-1|-|few
TGTGCCAGCAGTTACTCGGTTCAGACCACTGAAGCTTTCTTT
CASSYSVQTTEAFF
>TRBV7-9|13|TRBJ2-5|-|many
TGTGCCAGCAGCTTGCTACTCCAAGAGACCCAGTACTTC
CASSLLLQETQYF
>TRBV20-1|13|TRBJ1-2|-|-
TGCAGTGCTAGTCTGGCCGGGGACTATGGCTACACCTTC
CSASLAGDYGYTF
>TRBV20-1|17|TRBJ2-3|-|-
TGCAGTGCTAGAGCTGCCCGGGGGGACACCAGCACAGATACGCAGTATTTT
CSARAARGDTSTDTQYF
>TRBV5-1|13|TRBJ2-5|-|few
TGCGCCAGCAGCTTCGAAGGGCGGCAGACCCAGTACTTC
CASSFEGRQTQYF
>TRBV6-2/TRBV6-3|15|TRBJ2-2|-|-
TGTGCCAGCAGTTATCCGAAATGGGACACCGGGGAGCTGTTTTTT
CASSYPKWDTGELFF
>TRBV27|15|TRBJ2-2|-|many
TGTGCCAGCAGTTTTCACGGGGGGAACACCGGGGAGCTGTTTTTT
CASSFHGGNTGELFF
>TRBV12-3/TRBV12-4|14|TRBJ2-2|-|many
TGTGCCAGCAGGCAAGACACGAACACCGGGGAGCTGTTTTTT
CASRQDTNTGELFF
>TRBV28|17|TRBJ2-7|TRBD1|few
TGTGCCAGCAGAAGAGACAGGGGCGCGGCTTGGTCCTACGAGCAGTACTTC
CASRRDRGAAWSYEQYF
>TRBV29-1|13|TRBJ2-5|-|-
TGCAGCGTTGGGTGGGCAGAGCAAGAGACCCAGTACTTC
CSVGWAEQETQYF
>TRBV10-3|13|TRBJ1-2|TRBD1|few
TGTGCCATCAGCGAAGACAGGGTGGAAGGCTACACCTTC
CAISEDRVEGYTF
>TRBV6-5|16|TRBJ2-2|-|many
TGTGCCAGCAGTTACCTTCCGGCCCCGAACACCGGGGAGCTGTTTTTT
CASSYLPAPNTGELFF
>TRBV20-1|13|TRBJ2-3|-|many
TGCAGTGCTATCCTAGCCCCCACAGATACGCAGTATTTT
CSAILAPTDTQYF
>TRBV10-3|14|TRBJ2-1|TRBD2|many
TGTGCCATCCGGGGGGACGAAGGAAACAATGAGCAGTTCTTC
CAIRGDEGNNEQFF
>TRBV11-2|17|TRBJ2-7|-|-
TGTGCCAGCAGCTTAGAAGAATCCCACTGGACCCCAGGCGAGCAGTACTTC
CASSLEESHWTPGEQYF
>TRBV7-6|17|TRBJ2-1|-|-
TGTGCCAGCAGCTTAGAGGTCCCTTTAGAGTGGGGCAATGAGCAGTTCTTC
CASSLEVPLEWGNEQFF
>TRBV4-3|16|TRBJ2-2|TRBD2|few
TGCGCCAGCAGCCAACTAGCGGGGGTTCCCACCGGGGAGCTGTTTTTT
CASSQLAGVPTGELFF
>TRBV20-1|13|TRBJ1-4|TRBD1|few
TGCAGTGCTAAGCCCGGGACAGATGAAAAACTGTTTTTT
CSAKPGTDEKLFF